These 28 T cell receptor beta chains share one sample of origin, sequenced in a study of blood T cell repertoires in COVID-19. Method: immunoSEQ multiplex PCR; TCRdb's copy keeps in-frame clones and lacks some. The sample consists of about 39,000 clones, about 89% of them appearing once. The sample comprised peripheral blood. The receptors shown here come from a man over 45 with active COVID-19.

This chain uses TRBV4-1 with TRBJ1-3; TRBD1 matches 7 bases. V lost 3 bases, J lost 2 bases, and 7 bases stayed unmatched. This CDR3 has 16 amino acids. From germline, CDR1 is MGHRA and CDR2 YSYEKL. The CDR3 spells CASSHPTGAAGNTIYF. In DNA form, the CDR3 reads TGCGCCAGCAGCCACCCCACAGGGGCAGCTGGAAACACCATATATTTT.

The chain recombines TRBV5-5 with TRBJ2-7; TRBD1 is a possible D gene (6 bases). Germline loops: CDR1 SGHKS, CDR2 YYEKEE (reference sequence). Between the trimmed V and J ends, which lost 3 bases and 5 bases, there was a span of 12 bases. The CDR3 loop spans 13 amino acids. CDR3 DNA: TGTGCCAGCAGCTCGCAGGGGATTGACGAGCAGTACTTC. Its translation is CASSSQGIDEQYF. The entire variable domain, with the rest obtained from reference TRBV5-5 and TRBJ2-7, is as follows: DAGVTQSPTHLIKTRGQQVTLRCSPISGHKSVSWYQQVLGQGPQFIFQYYEKEERGRGNFPDRFSARQFPNYSSELNVNALLLGDSALYLCASSSQGIDEQYFGPGTRLTVT.

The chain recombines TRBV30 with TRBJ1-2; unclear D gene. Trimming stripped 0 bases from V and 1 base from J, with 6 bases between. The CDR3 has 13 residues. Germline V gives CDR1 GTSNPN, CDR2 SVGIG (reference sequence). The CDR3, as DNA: TGTGCCTGGAGTGTACTTTATAACTATGGCTACACCTTC. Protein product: CAWSVLYNYGYTF.

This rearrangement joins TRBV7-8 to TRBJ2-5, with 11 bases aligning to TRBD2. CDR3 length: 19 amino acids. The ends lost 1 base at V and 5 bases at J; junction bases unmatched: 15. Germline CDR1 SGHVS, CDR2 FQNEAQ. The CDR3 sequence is CASSLEGWSSGRAWETQYF. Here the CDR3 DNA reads TGTGCCAGCAGCTTAGAGGGGTGGAGTAGCGGGAGGGCCTGGGAGACCCAGTACTTC.

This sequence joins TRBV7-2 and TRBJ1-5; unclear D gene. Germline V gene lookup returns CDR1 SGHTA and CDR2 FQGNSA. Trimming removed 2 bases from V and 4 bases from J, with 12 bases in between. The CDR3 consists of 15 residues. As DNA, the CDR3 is TGTGCCAGCAGCTTAAGGAGGGAGGGAAATCAGCCCCAGCATTTT. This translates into CASSLRREGNQPQHF. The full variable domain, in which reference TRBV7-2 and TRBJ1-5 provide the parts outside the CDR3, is GAGVSQSPSNKVTEKGKDVELRCDPISGHTALYWYRQSLGQGLEFLIYFQGNSAPDKSGLPSDRFSAERTGGSVSTLTIQRTQQEDSAVYLCASSLRREGNQPQHFGDGTRLSIL.

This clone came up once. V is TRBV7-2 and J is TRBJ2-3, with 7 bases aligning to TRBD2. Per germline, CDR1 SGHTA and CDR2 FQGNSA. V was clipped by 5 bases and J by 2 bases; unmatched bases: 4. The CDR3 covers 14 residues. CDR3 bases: TGTGCCAGCAGCCGGACTAGACCCACAGATACGCAGTATTTT. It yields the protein CASSRTRPTDTQYF.

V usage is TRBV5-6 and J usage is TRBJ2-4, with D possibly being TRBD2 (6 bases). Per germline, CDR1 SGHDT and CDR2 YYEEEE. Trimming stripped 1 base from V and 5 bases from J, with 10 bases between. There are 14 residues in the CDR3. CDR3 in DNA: TGTGCCAGCAGCTTGTCTGGAGGGCAAAACATTCAGTACTTC. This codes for CASSLSGGQNIQYF.

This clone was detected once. The chain's CDR3 is CASSLATGTQETQYF. For the CDR3, the DNA is TGCGCCAGCAGCTTGGCCACAGGGACCCAAGAGACCCAGTACTTC. This chain connects TRBV5-1 to TRBJ2-5; possible D gene TRBD1, 6 bases. Germline-derived CDR1 and CDR2 are SGHRS and YFSETQ. With 0 bases removed from V and 1 base from J, the gap between germline ends came to 10 bases. The CDR3 runs to 15 residues.

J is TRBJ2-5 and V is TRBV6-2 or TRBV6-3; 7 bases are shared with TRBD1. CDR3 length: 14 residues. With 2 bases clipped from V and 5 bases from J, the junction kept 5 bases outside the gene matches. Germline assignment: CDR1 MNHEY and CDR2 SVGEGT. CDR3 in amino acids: CASSYGSRGETQYF. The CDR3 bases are TGTGCCAGCAGTTACGGTTCCAGGGGGGAGACCCAGTACTTC.

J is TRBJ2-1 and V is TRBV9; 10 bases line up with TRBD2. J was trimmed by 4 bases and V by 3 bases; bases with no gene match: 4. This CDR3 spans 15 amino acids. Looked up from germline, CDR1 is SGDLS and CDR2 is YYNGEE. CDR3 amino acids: CASSAPSGSYNEQFF. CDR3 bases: TGTGCCAGCAGCGCCCCTAGCGGGAGTTACAATGAGCAGTTCTTC. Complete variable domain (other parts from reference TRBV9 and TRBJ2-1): DSGVTQTPKHLITATGQRVTLRCSPRSGDLSVYWYQQSLDQGLQFLIQYYNGEERAKGNILERFSAQQFPDLHSELNLSSLELGDSALYFCASSAPSGSYNEQFFGPGTRLTVL.

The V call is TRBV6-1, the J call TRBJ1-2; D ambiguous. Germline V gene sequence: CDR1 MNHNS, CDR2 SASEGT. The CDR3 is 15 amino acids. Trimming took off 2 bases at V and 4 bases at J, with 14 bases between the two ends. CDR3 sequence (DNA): TGTGCCAGCAGTGAAACCACATGGGGAGGCTATGGCTACACCTTC. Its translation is CASSETTWGGYGYTF.

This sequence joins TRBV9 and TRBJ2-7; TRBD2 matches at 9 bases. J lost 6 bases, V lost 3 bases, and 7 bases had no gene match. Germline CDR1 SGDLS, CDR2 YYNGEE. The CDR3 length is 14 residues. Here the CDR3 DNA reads TGTGCCAGCAGCGAGGGCGGGAGGGCCCTCGAGCAGTACTTC. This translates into CASSEGGRALEQYF.

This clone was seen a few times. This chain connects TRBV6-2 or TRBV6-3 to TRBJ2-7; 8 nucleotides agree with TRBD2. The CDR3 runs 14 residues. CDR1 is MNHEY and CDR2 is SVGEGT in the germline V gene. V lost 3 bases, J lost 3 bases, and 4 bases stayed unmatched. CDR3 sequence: CASSYGGGRYEQYF. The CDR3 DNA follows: TGTGCCAGCAGTTATGGCGGGGGGCGCTACGAGCAGTACTTC.

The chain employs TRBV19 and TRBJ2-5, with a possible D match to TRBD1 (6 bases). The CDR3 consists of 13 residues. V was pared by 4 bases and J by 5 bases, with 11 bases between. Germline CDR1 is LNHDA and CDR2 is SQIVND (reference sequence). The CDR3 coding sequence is TGTGCCAGTAGTACCAGTAGGGGGGAGACCCAGTACTTC. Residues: CASSTSRGETQYF.

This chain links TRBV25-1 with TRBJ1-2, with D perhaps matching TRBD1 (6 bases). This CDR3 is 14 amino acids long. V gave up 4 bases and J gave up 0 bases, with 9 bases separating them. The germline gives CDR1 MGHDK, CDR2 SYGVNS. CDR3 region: CASSAGETNYGYTF. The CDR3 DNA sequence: TGTGCCAGCAGTGCAGGGGAAACTAACTATGGCTACACCTTC.

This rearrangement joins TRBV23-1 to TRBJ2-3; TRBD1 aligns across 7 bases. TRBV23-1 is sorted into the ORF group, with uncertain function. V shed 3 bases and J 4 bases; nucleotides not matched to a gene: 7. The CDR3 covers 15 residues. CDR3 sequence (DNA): TGCGCCAGCAGTCAGACAGGGTATGCTGCAGATACGCAGTATTTT. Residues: CASSQTGYAADTQYF.

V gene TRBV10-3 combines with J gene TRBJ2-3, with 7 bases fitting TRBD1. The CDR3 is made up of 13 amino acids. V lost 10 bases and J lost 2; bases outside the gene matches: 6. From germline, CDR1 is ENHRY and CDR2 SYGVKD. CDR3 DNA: TGTGCCAGCCGGGACAGAGACACAGATACGCAGTATTTT. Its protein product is CASRDRDTDTQYF.

CDR3 DNA sequence: TGTGCCAGCAGCCAAGTTAGAGGGGGACAGGGGGCTGAAGCTTTCTTT. Translated: CASSQVRGGQGAEAFF. The rearrangement links TRBV4-2 to TRBJ1-1; 11 nucleotides agree with TRBD1. Germline assignment: CDR1 LGHNA and CDR2 YNFKEQ. V lost 1 base to trimming and J lost 6 bases; unmatched junction nucleotides: 7. The CDR3 covers 16 residues.

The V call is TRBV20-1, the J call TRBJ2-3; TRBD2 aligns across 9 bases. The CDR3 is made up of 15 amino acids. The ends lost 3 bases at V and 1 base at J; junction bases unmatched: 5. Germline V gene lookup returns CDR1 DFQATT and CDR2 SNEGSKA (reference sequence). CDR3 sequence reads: CSASVTSGGTDTQYF. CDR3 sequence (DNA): TGCAGTGCTAGTGTGACTAGCGGCGGCACAGATACGCAGTATTTT.

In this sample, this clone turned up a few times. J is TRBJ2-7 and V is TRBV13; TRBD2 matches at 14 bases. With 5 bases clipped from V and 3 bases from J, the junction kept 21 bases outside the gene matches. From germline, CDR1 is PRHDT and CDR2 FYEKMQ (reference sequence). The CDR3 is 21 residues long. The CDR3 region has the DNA TGTGCCAGCAGCAAAATCACTCCGGGACTAGCGGGGGCGACTCCCCTCTACGAGCAGTACTTC. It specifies CASSKITPGLAGATPLYEQYF. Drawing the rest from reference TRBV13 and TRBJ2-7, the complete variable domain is AAGVIQSPRHLIKEKRETATLKCYPIPRHDTVYWYQQGPGQDPQFLISFYEKMQSDKGSIPDRFSAQQFSDYHSELNMSSLELGDSALYFCASSKITPGLAGATPLYEQYFGPGTRLTVT.

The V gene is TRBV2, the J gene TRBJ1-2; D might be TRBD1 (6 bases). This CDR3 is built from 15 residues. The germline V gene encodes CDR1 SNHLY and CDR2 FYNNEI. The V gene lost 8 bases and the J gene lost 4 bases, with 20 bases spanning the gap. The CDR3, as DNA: TGTGCCAGCCTCGGACAGTCGTATCAAGTCTATGGCTACACCTTC. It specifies CASLGQSYQVYGYTF. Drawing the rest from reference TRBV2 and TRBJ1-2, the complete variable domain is EPEVTQTPSHQVTQMGQEVILRCVPISNHLYFYWYRQILGQKVEFLVSFYNNEISEKSEIFDDQFSVERPDGSNFTLKIRSTKLEDSAMYFCASLGQSYQVYGYTFGSGTRLTVV.

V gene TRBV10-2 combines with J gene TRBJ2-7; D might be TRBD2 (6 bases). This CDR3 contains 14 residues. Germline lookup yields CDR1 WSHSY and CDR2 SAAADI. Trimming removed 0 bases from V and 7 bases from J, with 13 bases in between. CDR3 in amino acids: CASSESGGTEEQYF. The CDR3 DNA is TGCGCCAGCAGTGAGTCTGGCGGGACGGAAGAGCAGTACTTC.

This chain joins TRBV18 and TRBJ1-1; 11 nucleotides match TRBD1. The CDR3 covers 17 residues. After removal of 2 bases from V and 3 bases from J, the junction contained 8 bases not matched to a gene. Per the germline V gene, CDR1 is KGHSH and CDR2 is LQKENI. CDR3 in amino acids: CASSPADRGRRYTEAFF. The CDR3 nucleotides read TGTGCCAGCTCACCAGCGGACAGGGGGCGACGGTACACTGAAGCTTTCTTT.

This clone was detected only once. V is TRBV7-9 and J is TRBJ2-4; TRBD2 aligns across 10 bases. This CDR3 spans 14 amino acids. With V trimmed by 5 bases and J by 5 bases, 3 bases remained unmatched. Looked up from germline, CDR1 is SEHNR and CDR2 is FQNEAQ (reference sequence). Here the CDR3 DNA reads TGTGCCAGCAGCCGTGGACTAGCGGAAAACATTCAGTACTTC. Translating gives CASSRGLAENIQYF. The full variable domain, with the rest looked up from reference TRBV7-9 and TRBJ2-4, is DTGVSQNPRHKITKRGQNVTFRCDPISEHNRLYWYRQTLGQGPEFLTYFQNEAQLEKSRLLSDRFSAERPKGSFSTLEIQRTEQGDSAMYLCASSRGLAENIQYFGAGTRLSVL.

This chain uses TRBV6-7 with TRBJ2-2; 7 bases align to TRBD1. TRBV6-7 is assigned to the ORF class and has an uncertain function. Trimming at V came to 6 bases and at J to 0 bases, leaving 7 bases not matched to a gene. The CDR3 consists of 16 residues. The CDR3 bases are TGTGCCAGCAGCCCTGACAGGGCCTCGAACACCGGGGAGCTGTTTTTT. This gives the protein CASSPDRASNTGELFF.

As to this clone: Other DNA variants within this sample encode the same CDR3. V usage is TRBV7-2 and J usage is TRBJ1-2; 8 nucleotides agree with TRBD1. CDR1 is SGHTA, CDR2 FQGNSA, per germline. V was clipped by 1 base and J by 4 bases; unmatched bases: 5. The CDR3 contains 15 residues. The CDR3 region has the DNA TGTGCCAGCAGCTTAGAACAGGGGGAGAGCTATGGCTACACCTTC. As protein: CASSLEQGESYGYTF.

The CDR3 sequence is CASSWRDRGRNTEAFF. Here the CDR3 DNA reads TGTGCCAGCAGCTGGAGGGACAGGGGGCGGAACACTGAAGCTTTCTTT. This rearrangement joins TRBV5-6 to TRBJ1-1; 12 bases agree with TRBD1. After removal of 3 bases from V and 1 base from J, the junction contained 4 bases not matched to a gene. Germline V gene sequence: CDR1 SGHDT, CDR2 YYEEEE. The CDR3 contains 16 residues.

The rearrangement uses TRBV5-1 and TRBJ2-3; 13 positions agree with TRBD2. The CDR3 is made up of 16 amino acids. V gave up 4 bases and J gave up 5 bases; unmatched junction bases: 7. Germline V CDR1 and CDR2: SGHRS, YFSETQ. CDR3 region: CASSAGTSGIGDTQYF. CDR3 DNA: TGCGCCAGCAGCGCTGGGACTAGCGGGATTGGAGATACGCAGTATTTT. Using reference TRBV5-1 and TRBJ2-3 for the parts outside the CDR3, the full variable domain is KAGVTQTPRYLIKTRGQQVTLSCSPISGHRSVSWYQQTPGQGLQFLFEYFSETQRNKGNFPGRFSGRQFSNSRSEMNVSTLELGDSALYLCASSAGTSGIGDTQYFGPGTRLTVL.